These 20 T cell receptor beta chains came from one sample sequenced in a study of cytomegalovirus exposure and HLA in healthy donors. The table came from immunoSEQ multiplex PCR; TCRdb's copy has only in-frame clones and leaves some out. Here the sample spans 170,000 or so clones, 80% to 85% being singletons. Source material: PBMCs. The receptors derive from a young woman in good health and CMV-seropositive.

The CDR3 protein is CASSYPSGGGLETQYF. The CDR3 DNA follows: TGTGCCAGCAGCTACCCAAGCGGCGGGGGGCTGGAGACCCAGTACTTC. The chain combines TRBV7-3 with TRBJ2-5, with 8 bases matching TRBD2. Looked up from germline, CDR1 is SGHTA and CDR2 is FQGTGA. The CDR3 covers 16 residues. V lost 4 bases, J lost 5 bases, and 12 bases stayed unmatched.

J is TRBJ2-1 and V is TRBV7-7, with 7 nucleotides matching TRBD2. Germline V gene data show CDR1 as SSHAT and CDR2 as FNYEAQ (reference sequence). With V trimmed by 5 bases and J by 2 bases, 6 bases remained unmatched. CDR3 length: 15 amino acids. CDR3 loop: CASSLKLAAYNEQFF. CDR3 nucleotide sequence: TGTGCCAGCAGCCTGAAGCTAGCGGCCTACAATGAGCAGTTCTTC.

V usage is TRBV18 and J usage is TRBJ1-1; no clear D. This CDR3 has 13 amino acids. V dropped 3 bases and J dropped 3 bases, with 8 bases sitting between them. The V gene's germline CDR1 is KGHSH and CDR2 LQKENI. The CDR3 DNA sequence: TGTGCCAGCTCACCCAGGCGGGACACTGAAGCTTTCTTT. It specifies CASSPRRDTEAFF.

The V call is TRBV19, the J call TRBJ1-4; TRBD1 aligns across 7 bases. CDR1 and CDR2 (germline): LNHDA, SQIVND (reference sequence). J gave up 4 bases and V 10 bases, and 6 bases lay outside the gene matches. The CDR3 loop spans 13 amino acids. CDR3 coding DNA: TGTGCCACTTGGGACAGCCTTAATGAAAAACTGTTTTTT. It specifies CATWDSLNEKLFF.

CDR3 amino acids: CASSPLAGGLRSYEQYF. In nucleotides, the CDR3 is TGTGCCAGCAGTCCCCTAGCGGGGGGACTTAGGTCCTACGAGCAGTACTTC. The V call is TRBV2, the J call TRBJ2-7; 11 nucleotides line up with TRBD2. Trimming removed 5 bases from V and 1 base from J; junction bases left unmatched: 10. There are 17 residues in the CDR3. Germline CDR1 reads SNHLY; CDR2 reads FYNNEI.

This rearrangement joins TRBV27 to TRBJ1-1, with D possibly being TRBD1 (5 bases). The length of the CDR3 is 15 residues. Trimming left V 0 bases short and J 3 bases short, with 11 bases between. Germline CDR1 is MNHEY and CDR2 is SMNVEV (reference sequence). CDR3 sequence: CASSLSGAWDTEAFF. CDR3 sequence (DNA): TGTGCCAGCAGTTTATCTGGGGCCTGGGACACTGAAGCTTTCTTT.

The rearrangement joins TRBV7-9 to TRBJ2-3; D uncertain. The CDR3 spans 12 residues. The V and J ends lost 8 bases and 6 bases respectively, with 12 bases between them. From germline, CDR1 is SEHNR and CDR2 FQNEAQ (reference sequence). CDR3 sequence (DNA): TGTGCCAGCCTACTACTTCACGATACGCAGTATTTT. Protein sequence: CASLLLHDTQYF.

CDR3 nucleotide sequence: TGTGCCAGCAGCTTAGGAACAGGGGGAAAAGCTTTCTTT. Translated: CASSLGTGGKAFF. The chain employs TRBV11-3 and TRBJ1-1, with TRBD1 identical over 8 bases. Germline V gene data show CDR1 as SGHNT and CDR2 as YENEEA. The J segment lost 9 bases and the V segment lost 1 base, leaving 4 bases of the junction unmatched. CDR3 length: 13 amino acids.

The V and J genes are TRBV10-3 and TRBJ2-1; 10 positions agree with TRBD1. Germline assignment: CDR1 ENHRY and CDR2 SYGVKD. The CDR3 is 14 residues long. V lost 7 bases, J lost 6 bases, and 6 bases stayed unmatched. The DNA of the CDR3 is TGTGCCATCACTCCCGGGACAGGGGCCAATGAGCAGTTCTTC. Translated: CAITPGTGANEQFF.

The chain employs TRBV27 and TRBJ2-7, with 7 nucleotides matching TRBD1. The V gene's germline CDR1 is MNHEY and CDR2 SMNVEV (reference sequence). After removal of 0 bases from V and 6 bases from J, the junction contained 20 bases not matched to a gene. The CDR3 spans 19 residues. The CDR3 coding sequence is TGTGCCAGCAGTTTATCCCACGATCCAGACAGGGTTAGTATTTGCGAGCAGTACTTC. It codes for CASSLSHDPDRVSICEQYF.

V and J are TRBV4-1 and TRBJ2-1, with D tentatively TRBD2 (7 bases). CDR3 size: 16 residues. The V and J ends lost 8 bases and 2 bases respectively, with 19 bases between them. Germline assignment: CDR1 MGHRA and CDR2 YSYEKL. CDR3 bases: TGCGCCAGCGGCGTAAGAGGGGGGGGCCCCTACAATGAGCAGTTCTTC. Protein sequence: CASGVRGGGPYNEQFF.

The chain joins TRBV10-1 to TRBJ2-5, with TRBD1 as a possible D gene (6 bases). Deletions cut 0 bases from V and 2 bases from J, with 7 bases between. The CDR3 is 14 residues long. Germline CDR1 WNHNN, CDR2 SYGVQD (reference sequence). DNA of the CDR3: TGCGCCAGCAGTGAGTCGGGGACACAAGAGACCCAGTACTTC. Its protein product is CASSESGTQETQYF.

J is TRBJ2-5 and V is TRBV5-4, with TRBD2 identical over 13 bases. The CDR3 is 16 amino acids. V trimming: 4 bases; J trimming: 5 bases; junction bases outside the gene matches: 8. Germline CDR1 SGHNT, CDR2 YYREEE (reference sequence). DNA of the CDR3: TGTGCCAGCAGCCACGGACTAGCGGGGGATTCGGAGACCCAGTACTTC. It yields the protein CASSHGLAGDSETQYF.

The CDR3 bases are TGCGCCAGCAGCCGAGAATCCTACACAGATACGCAGTATTTT. Protein product: CASSRESYTDTQYF. V is TRBV5-1 and J is TRBJ2-3; D not resolved. V lost 4 bases and J 2 bases, leaving 11 bases between the germline ends. The CDR3 extends over 14 amino acids. CDR1 is SGHRS and CDR2 is YFSETQ in the germline V gene. Combining the CDR3 with reference TRBV5-1 and TRBJ2-3 gives the whole variable domain KAGVTQTPRYLIKTRGQQVTLSCSPISGHRSVSWYQQTPGQGLQFLFEYFSETQRNKGNFPGRFSGRQFSNSRSEMNVSTLELGDSALYLCASSRESYTDTQYFGPGTRLTVL.

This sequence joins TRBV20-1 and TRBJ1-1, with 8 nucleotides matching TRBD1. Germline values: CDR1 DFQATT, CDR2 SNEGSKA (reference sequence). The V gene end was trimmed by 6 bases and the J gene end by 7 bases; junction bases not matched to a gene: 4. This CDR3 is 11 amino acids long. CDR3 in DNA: TGCAGTGCCACCGACAGGGGTGAAGCTTTCTTT. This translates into CSATDRGEAFF.

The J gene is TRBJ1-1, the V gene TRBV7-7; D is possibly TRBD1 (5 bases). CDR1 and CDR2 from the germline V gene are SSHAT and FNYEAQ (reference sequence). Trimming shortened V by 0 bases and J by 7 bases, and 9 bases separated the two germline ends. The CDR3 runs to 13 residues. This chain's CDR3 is CASSLAPGDEAFF. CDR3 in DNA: TGTGCCAGCAGCTTAGCCCCGGGGGATGAAGCTTTCTTT. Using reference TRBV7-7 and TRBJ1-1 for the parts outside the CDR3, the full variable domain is GAGVSQSPRYKVTKRGQDVTLRCDPISSHATLYWYQQALGQGPEFLTYFNYEAQPDKSGLPSDRFSAERPEGSISTLTIQRTEQRDSAMYRCASSLAPGDEAFFGQGTRLTVV.

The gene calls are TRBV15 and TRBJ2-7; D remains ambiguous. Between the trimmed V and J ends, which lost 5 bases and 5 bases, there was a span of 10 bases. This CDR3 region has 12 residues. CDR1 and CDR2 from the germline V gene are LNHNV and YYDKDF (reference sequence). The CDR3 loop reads CATSENLNEQYF. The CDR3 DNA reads TGTGCCACCAGCGAAAATCTAAACGAGCAGTACTTC.

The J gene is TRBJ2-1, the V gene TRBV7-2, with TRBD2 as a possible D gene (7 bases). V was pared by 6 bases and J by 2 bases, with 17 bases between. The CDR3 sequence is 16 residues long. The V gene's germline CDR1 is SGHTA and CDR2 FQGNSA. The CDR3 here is CASRQTGGLPYNEQFF. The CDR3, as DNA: TGTGCCAGCAGACAAACGGGGGGCCTACCCTACAATGAGCAGTTCTTC. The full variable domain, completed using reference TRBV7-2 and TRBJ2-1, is GAGVSQSPSNKVTEKGKDVELRCDPISGHTALYWYRQSLGQGLEFLIYFQGNSAPDKSGLPSDRFSAERTGGSVSTLTIQRTQQEDSAVYLCASRQTGGLPYNEQFFGPGTRLTVL.

DNA of the CDR3: TGTGCCAGCAGTGAAGCCGGGACAGGGGTCACGGGATACGAGCAGTACTTC. It specifies CASSEAGTGVTGYEQYF. This chain uses TRBV6-1 with TRBJ2-7, with TRBD1 matching over 10 bases. Per germline, CDR1 MNHNS and CDR2 SASEGT. Losses at the gene ends were 0 bases for V and 4 bases for J; bases not matched to a gene: 9. The length of the CDR3 is 17 residues.

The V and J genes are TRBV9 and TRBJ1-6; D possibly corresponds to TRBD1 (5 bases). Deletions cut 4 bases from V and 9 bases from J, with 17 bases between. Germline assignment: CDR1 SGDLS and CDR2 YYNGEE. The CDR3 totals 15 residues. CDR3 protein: CASSPVGGTGSPLHF. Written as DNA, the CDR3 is TGTGCCAGCAGCCCAGTCGGGGGGACGGGTTCACCCCTCCACTTT.